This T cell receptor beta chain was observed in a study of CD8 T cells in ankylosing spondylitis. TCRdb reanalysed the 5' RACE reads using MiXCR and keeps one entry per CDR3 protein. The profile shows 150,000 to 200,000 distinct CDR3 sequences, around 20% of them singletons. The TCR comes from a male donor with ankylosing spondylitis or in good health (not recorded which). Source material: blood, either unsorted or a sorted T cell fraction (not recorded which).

This chain's CDR3 is CASSSQRGTTDTQYF. The CDR3 nucleotides are TGCGCCAGCAGCTCCCAGCGGGGAACCACAGATACGCAGTATTTT. The J gene is TRBJ2-3, the V gene TRBV5-1; 7 bases fit TRBD2. With 3 bases clipped from V and 2 bases from J, the junction kept 6 bases outside the gene matches. The CDR3 length is 15 residues. Germline CDR1 is SGHRS and CDR2 is YFSETQ. The entire variable domain, with the rest obtained from reference TRBV5-1 and TRBJ2-3, is as follows: KAGVTQTPRYLIKTRGQQVTLSCSPISGHRSVSWYQQTPGQGLQFLFEYFSETQRNKGNFPGRFSGRQFSNSRSEMNVSTLELGDSALYLCASSSQRGTTDTQYFGPGTRLTVL.